The 29 T cell receptor beta chains below were found in one sample sequenced in a study of radiotherapy plus CTLA-4 blockade in lung cancer. The data were produced by immunoSEQ multiplex PCR, yet TCRdb's version contains in-frame clones alone and is incomplete. The sample yields more than 90,000 clones, just over 85% seen once. The input for sequencing was peripheral blood, taken from a patient treated with radiotherapy plus ipilimumab. All receptors come from a human donor with non-small cell lung cancer that progressed on radiotherapy plus ipilimumab.

The chain joins TRBV7-9 to TRBJ2-7; D uncertain. With 2 bases removed from V and 4 bases from J, the gap between germline ends came to 6 bases. CDR3 length: 12 amino acids. From germline, CDR1 is SEHNR and CDR2 FQNEAQ (reference sequence). The chain's CDR3 is CASSLYGYEQYF. The CDR3 region has the DNA TGTGCCAGCAGCTTATACGGGTACGAGCAGTACTTC.

This chain links TRBV20-1 with TRBJ2-3, with no clear D. The V gene's germline CDR1 is DFQATT and CDR2 SNEGSKA (reference sequence). V was shortened by 5 bases and J by 6 bases, with 9 bases between the two germline ends. The CDR3 has 11 amino acids. CDR3 sequence (DNA): TGCAGTGCTCCCTTTTGGGATACGCAGTATTTT. This codes for CSAPFWDTQYF.

J is TRBJ2-3 and V is TRBV11-2; 8 bases are a match to TRBD1. The CDR3 contains 14 residues. Trimming cost V 4 bases and J 6 bases; bases outside gene matches: 6. Germline V gene data show CDR1 as SGHAT and CDR2 as FQNNGV. The CDR3 loop reads CASSSDRVVDTQYF. CDR3 sequence (DNA): TGTGCCAGCAGCTCGGACAGGGTAGTCGATACGCAGTATTTT.

This sequence joins TRBV9 and TRBJ1-4; no clear D. The CDR3 runs to 15 residues. Looked up from germline, CDR1 is SGDLS and CDR2 is YYNGEE. Trimming stripped 0 bases from V and 8 bases from J, with 14 bases between. The CDR3 spells CASSVGPGLDEKLFF. CDR3 sequence (DNA): TGTGCCAGCAGCGTAGGCCCAGGCCTGGACGAAAAACTGTTTTTT.

The V call is TRBV4-2, the J call TRBJ2-5; D remains ambiguous. The CDR3 consists of 14 residues. With 1 base removed from V and 5 bases from J, the gap between germline ends came to 11 bases. Germline V gives CDR1 LGHNA, CDR2 YNFKEQ. This chain's CDR3 is CASSQGVFSETQYF. DNA for the CDR3: TGTGCCAGCAGCCAAGGGGTATTTTCGGAGACCCAGTACTTC.

The J gene is TRBJ2-7, the V gene TRBV6-1; D unclear. Trimming shortened V by 3 bases and J by 0 bases, and 6 bases separated the two germline ends. The germline gives CDR1 MNHNS, CDR2 SASEGT. This CDR3 has 13 residues. The CDR3 is CASSDRFSYEQYF. CDR3 nucleotides: TGTGCCAGCAGTGATCGTTTCTCCTACGAGCAGTACTTC.

This clone has only a few counts. Other DNA sequences in this specimen translate into the identical CDR3. The chain has TRBV6-1 and TRBJ2-5; 7 nucleotides align to TRBD1. V gave up 6 bases and J gave up 4 bases; unmatched junction bases: 8. The germline V gene has CDR1 MNHNS and CDR2 SASEGT. There are 14 residues in the CDR3. The CDR3 reads CASSKDRVLETQYF. The CDR3 region has the DNA TGTGCCAGCAGCAAAGACAGGGTCCTAGAGACCCAGTACTTC.

J is TRBJ2-5 and V is TRBV6-1, with TRBD1 as a possible D gene (6 bases). CDR1 and CDR2 (germline): MNHNS, SASEGT. There are 13 residues in the CDR3. V lost 7 bases and J lost 4, with 13 bases in between. The CDR3 spells CASTRGQGETQYF. Here the CDR3 DNA reads TGTGCCAGCACCAGGGGTCAGGGAGAGACCCAGTACTTC.

The chain is built from TRBV7-9 and TRBJ2-2; TRBD1 matches at 7 bases. Unmatched junction bases numbered 10, after V lost 3 bases and J lost 6 bases. CDR1 is SEHNR, CDR2 FQNEAQ, per germline (reference sequence). The CDR3 extends over 16 amino acids. This CDR3 is CASSFRQGEGSGELFF. The CDR3 nucleotides are TGTGCCAGCAGCTTCAGACAGGGTGAGGGCTCCGGGGAGCTGTTTTTT.

This clone has more than one count but fewer than ten. This CDR3 is CASSPGLGGTDTQYF. CDR3 sequence (DNA): TGTGCCAGCAGCCCGGGACTCGGGGGAACAGATACGCAGTATTTT. The chain combines TRBV7-3 with TRBJ2-3, with D perhaps TRBD2 (6 bases). Trimming removed 5 bases at V and 3 bases at J, with 15 bases between. Germline V CDR1 and CDR2: SGHTA, FQGTGA. This CDR3 comprises 15 residues.

This clone has a handful of counts. The CDR3 reads CASSYSGGGVNEQYF. The CDR3 region has the DNA TGTGCCAGCAGTTACTCGGGTGGGGGGGTGAACGAGCAGTACTTC. The chain joins TRBV6-5 to TRBJ2-7, with 7 bases aligning to TRBD2. With V trimmed by 0 bases and J by 5 bases, 7 bases remained unmatched. The CDR3 length is 15 residues. The V gene's germline CDR1 is MNHEY and CDR2 SVGAGI.

The chain combines TRBV6-4 with TRBJ2-1, with 7 nucleotides matching TRBD2. Germline V gene data show CDR1 as MRHNA and CDR2 as SNTAGT. V dropped 2 bases and J dropped 3; count of bases not matched to a gene: 4. The CDR3 length is 15 residues. The chain's CDR3 is CASSDRAGNYNEQFF. CDR3 in DNA: TGTGCCAGCAGTGACAGAGCGGGAAACTACAATGAGCAGTTCTTC.

This clone was seen only once. The chain is built from TRBV5-4 and TRBJ2-5; 10 bases agree with TRBD2. Germline values: CDR1 SGHNT, CDR2 YYREEE (reference sequence). The V segment lost 0 bases and the J segment 3 bases; nucleotides outside the gene matches: 5. This CDR3 is built from 16 residues. The CDR3 reads CASSLAGLADKETQYF. For the CDR3, the DNA is TGTGCCAGCAGCTTGGCAGGACTAGCGGATAAAGAGACCCAGTACTTC.

The rearrangement joins TRBV30 to TRBJ2-5; TRBD2 aligns across 7 bases. Germline trimming cut 1 base from V and 7 bases from J; bases unmatched to any gene: 6. Per germline, CDR1 GTSNPN and CDR2 SVGIG (reference sequence). The CDR3 loop spans 13 amino acids. The CDR3 here is CAWSGAGGGTQYF. CDR3 in DNA: TGTGCCTGGAGTGGAGCGGGCGGGGGGACCCAGTACTTC.

This chain joins TRBV2 and TRBJ2-2; D gene ambiguous. CDR1 is SNHLY and CDR2 is FYNNEI in the germline V gene. V was pared by 7 bases and J by 4 bases, with 7 bases between. The CDR3 is 12 amino acids. The CDR3: CASIPFTGELFF. CDR3 nucleotide sequence: TGTGCCAGCATCCCCTTCACCGGGGAGCTGTTTTTT.

The J gene is TRBJ2-5, the V gene TRBV7-2; possibly TRBD1 or TRBD2 for D (5 bases each). Germline assignment: CDR1 SGHTA and CDR2 FQGNSA. The CDR3 has 13 amino acids. Trimming took 3 bases from V and 11 from J, leaving 16 bases between them. The CDR3 spells CASSLGPVGEQYF. In nucleotides, the CDR3 is TGTGCCAGCAGCTTGGGGCCGGTTGGGGAGCAGTACTTC.

V and J are TRBV2 and TRBJ1-1; D is undetermined. This CDR3 has 13 amino acids. Trimming cost V 8 bases and J 3 bases, with 13 bases left between them. Germline V gene data show CDR1 as SNHLY and CDR2 as FYNNEI. The CDR3 region is CASSWRVDTEAFF. In DNA, the CDR3 is TGTGCCAGCTCTTGGAGGGTAGACACTGAAGCTTTCTTT.

This chain uses TRBV7-9 with TRBJ2-7, with D possibly matching TRBD2 (6 bases). The germline V and J ends were trimmed by 4 bases and 0 bases, with 16 bases remaining between them. Germline V lookup: CDR1 SEHNR, CDR2 FQNEAQ (reference sequence). This CDR3 is 16 amino acids long. In DNA, the CDR3 is TGTGCCAGCAGCTGGTCCGGGACTTCGAGCTCCTACGAGCAGTACTTC. Protein product: CASSWSGTSSSYEQYF.

V gene TRBV19 combines with J gene TRBJ2-3; possibly TRBD1 for D (6 bases). This CDR3 is 13 amino acids long. Germline V lookup: CDR1 LNHDA, CDR2 SQIVND (reference sequence). V shed 10 bases and J shed 1 base, with 12 bases lying between them. CDR3 region: CATGTSRTDTQYF. CDR3 sequence (DNA): TGTGCCACCGGGACATCTCGCACAGATACGCAGTATTTT.

This clone appeared a few times. The chain carries TRBV19 and TRBJ1-3; TRBD1 matches at 9 bases. J gave up 0 bases and V 8 bases, and 5 bases lay outside the gene matches. The length of the CDR3 is 15 residues. Germline V gene sequence: CDR1 LNHDA, CDR2 SQIVND (reference sequence). For the CDR3, the DNA is TGTGCCAGTGAAAAGACAGGGGGCTCTGGAAACACCATATATTTT. It specifies CASEKTGGSGNTIYF.

This clone came up a few times. This rearrangement joins TRBV28 to TRBJ2-6, with D possibly called TRBD1 or TRBD2 (6 bases each). The V end was cut by 7 bases, the J end by 2 bases, with 18 bases between. Germline V gene sequence: CDR1 MDHEN, CDR2 SYDVKM. The length of the CDR3 is 17 residues. CDR3 sequence (DNA): TGTGCCAGCACCGGGGGCAGTGAATTTACTGGGGCCAACGTCCTGACTTTC. It encodes CASTGGSEFTGANVLTF. Based on the CDR3 plus reference TRBV28 and TRBJ2-6, the full variable domain is DVKVTQSSRYLVKRTGEKVFLECVQDMDHENMFWYRQDPGLGLRLIYFSYDVKMKEKGDIPEGYSVSREKKERFSLILESASTNQTSMYLCASTGGSEFTGANVLTFGAGSRLTVL.

V and J are TRBV7-9 and TRBJ1-2; D gene uncertain. The CDR3 loop spans 13 amino acids. V lost 5 bases and J 6 bases, leaving 13 bases between the germline ends. Germline CDR1 reads SEHNR; CDR2 reads FQNEAQ (reference sequence). The CDR3 bases are TGTGCCAGCAGCCTCCCTGTCGGGCATGGCTACACCTTC. It specifies CASSLPVGHGYTF.

This clone was counted only a few times. The gene calls are TRBV2 and TRBJ1-4, with D unresolved. V lost 6 bases and J lost 13, with 15 bases in between. Germline CDR1 is SNHLY and CDR2 is FYNNEI. The CDR3 has 12 residues. In nucleotides, the CDR3 is TGTGCCAGCAGGTCGGCCCGCGACGGACTGTTTTTT. It specifies CASRSARDGLFF. The full variable domain, its missing parts supplied by reference TRBV2 and TRBJ1-4, is EPEVTQTPSHQVTQMGQEVILRCVPISNHLYFYWYRQILGQKVEFLVSFYNNEISEKSEIFDDQFSVERPDGSNFTLKIRSTKLEDSAMYFCASRSARDGLFFGSGTQLSVL.

This chain joins TRBV19 and TRBJ2-5; D call uncertain. V dropped 1 base and J dropped 2 bases, with 11 bases sitting between them. The germline gives CDR1 LNHDA, CDR2 SQIVND (reference sequence). This CDR3 has 15 amino acids. CDR3 loop: CASSIVGAGQETQYF. The CDR3, as DNA: TGTGCCAGTAGTATAGTCGGCGCCGGACAAGAGACCCAGTACTTC. Based on the CDR3 plus reference TRBV19 and TRBJ2-5, the full variable domain is DGGITQSPKYLFRKEGQNVTLSCEQNLNHDAMYWYRQDPGQGLRLIYYSQIVNDFQKGDIAEGYSVSREKKESFPLTVTSAQKNPTAFYLCASSIVGAGQETQYFGPGTRLLVL.

The V and J genes are TRBV29-1 and TRBJ1-2; D gene uncertain. The CDR3 spans 12 residues. V was shortened by 6 bases and J by 6 bases, with 14 bases between the two germline ends. Germline assignment: CDR1 SQVTM and CDR2 ANQGSEA. The CDR3 reads CSVGSESNGYTF. DNA for the CDR3: TGCAGCGTCGGTAGTGAAAGCAATGGCTACACCTTC.

The CDR3 protein is CASSGSGTGPREQYF. CDR3 DNA: TGTGCCAGCAGCGGATCCGGGACAGGGCCCCGCGAGCAGTACTTC. The chain has TRBV5-4 and TRBJ2-7; 9 bases are shared with TRBD1. CDR1 SGHNT and CDR2 YYREEE come from the germline V gene (reference sequence). The CDR3 runs to 15 residues. J gave up 6 bases and V 4 bases, and 11 bases lay outside the gene matches.

The chain joins TRBV6-6 to TRBJ1-5; D unresolved. The CDR3 runs to 13 residues. Trimming pared 0 bases from V and 7 bases from J, leaving 7 bases between. The germline V gene encodes CDR1 MNHNY and CDR2 SVGAGI (reference sequence). The chain's CDR3 is CASSYSWGQPQHF. In DNA, the CDR3 is TGTGCCAGCAGTTACTCGTGGGGACAGCCCCAGCATTTT.

The V and J genes are TRBV7-9 and TRBJ1-2, with D maybe TRBD1 (6 bases). This CDR3 region has 15 residues. The V gene lost 2 bases and the J gene lost 2 bases, with 12 bases spanning the gap. Germline CDR1 and CDR2: SEHNR and FQNEAQ (reference sequence). The CDR3 spells CASSLSRGENYGYTF. The CDR3 region has the DNA TGTGCCAGCAGCTTAAGCAGGGGCGAGAACTATGGCTACACCTTC.

The chain employs TRBV15 and TRBJ1-2; 8 bases map to TRBD1. Trimming at V came to 5 bases and at J to 3 bases, leaving 8 bases not matched to a gene. CDR3 size: 15 residues. Germline V gives CDR1 LNHNV, CDR2 YYDKDF (reference sequence). CDR3 nucleotides: TGTGCCACCAGCGCTGGGACAGGAACATACTATGGCTACACCTTC. It codes for CATSAGTGTYYGYTF.